This TCR beta chain was documented in a study of OX40 agonist ivuxolimab in advanced cancers. Overall study findings and caveats: At 0.1 to 3.0 mg/kg and by week 6, clonal expansion occurred in CD4+ and CD8+ blood T cells.

The table came from immunoSEQ multiplex PCR; TCRdb's copy has only in-frame clones and leaves some out. The repertoire includes tens of thousands of clones, 90% to 95% of them detected once, and roughly 0.5% sits in the top ten. In regard to this clone: The antigen is not known.

The length of the CDR3 is 16 residues. Trimming left V 3 bases short and J 2 bases short, with 14 bases between. The V gene's germline CDR1 is MNHEY and CDR2 SVGAGI. The starting material was CD4+ or CD8+ T cells sorted from blood, obtained in a trial of the OX40 agonist ivuxolimab. The receptor was derived from an adult with an advanced solid tumor such as melanoma, head and neck, liver or kidney cancer. The genes are TRBV6-5 and TRBJ1-3; D not resolved. DNA for the CDR3: TGTGCCAGCAGTTATTCGGTAGTAAGCACTGGAAACACCATATATTTT. Translating it yields CASSYSVVSTGNTIYF.